Sequencing of this T cell receptor (beta chain) was carried out in a study of T cell responses to AZD1222 COVID-19 vaccine (dated by TCRdb to the early 2020s). For the study in its entirety: TCR sequencing covered over 230 trial participants: 207 given two doses of AZD1222 and 26 given two doses of MenACWY control vaccine. Trial participants were enrolled by age into subgroups of 18-55, 56-69 and 70-plus years, and roughly 150, 30 and 60 TCR-sequenced participants, respectively, were included in these subgroups. Broad study findings and their caveats: Participants were mostly white British, with more females than males. The authors suggested clonal diversity may have been underestimated. After two AZD1222 doses, spike-specific TCR breadth and depth were significantly higher than at day 0 and than in MenACWY recipients. Vaccine-associated CD4 TCRs spanned the whole spike protein, with dominant responses in regions 160-218 and 743-854. Because no day 14 peak-response samples were available, the repertoires could be characterized only after the peak T cell response. Conclusions about previously exposed vaccinees were limited because only five to seven AZD1222 recipients were SARS-CoV-2 seropositive at baseline. Epitopes outside the regions mutated in the B.1.351 and B.1.1.7 variants were reportedly recognized by nearly half of the unique spike-specific TCRs. In the small 56-69-year group, the increase in depth fell short of significance, most likely because of low power.

Via the germline V gene (reference sequence), CDR1 is MNHEY and CDR2 SMNVEV. CDR3 length: 15 amino acids, cysteine to phenylalanine. Only CDR3 DNA is held: 45 bases, read in frame from base 1. V is pared back by 5 bases and J by 1 base, with 12 bases lying between the germline termini. About this clone itself: It has no known antigen specificity. Per-base quality was not reported, and no clone a single base away is much larger than it.

Read against the paper, the sample's time point label means: about 28 days (+/-7) after the second vaccine dose. What the treatment or condition label conveys for this sample: meningococcal conjugate vaccine given as trial control. The vaccinee samples were drawn from two UK trials, COV001 and COV002, one of which was a single-blind randomized controlled phase 2/3 trial testing AZD1222 (ChAdOx1 nCoV-19) in healthy adults. For TCRbeta chain sequencing, PBMC samples were collected from trial participants at day 0 and at day 28 after the second dose. The CDR3 regions of human TCRbeta chains were subjected to immunosequencing. On the study's bioinformatics: Repertoire TCRs were checked for matches against a reference library of SARS-CoV-2-specific TCRs that had been generated using the MIRA antigen-specificity platform. Breadth meant the fraction of unique TCRs that were SARS-CoV-2-associated, whereas depth meant the fraction of total T cells that were SARS-CoV-2-associated. Using the MIRA data, each spike-specific TCR was assigned both to the spike region to which the TCR was reactive and to a CD4 or CD8 class. Log10-transformed breadth and depth values were compared by one-way ANOVA with Sidak's multiple comparisons tests. Drawn from immuneACCESS, this table holds only the in-frame rearrangements with V and J called that TCRdb kept. Clones are partly lost; checked studies trace under half to an unresolved V gene and leave the rest unexplained. V, J and clone size were drawn from that table, and D and trimming were deduced from the DNA. For this sample there are some 40,000 clones; 80% appear just once. About 20% of the sample is taken by the ten largest.

This receptor was taken from an adult who received the MenACWY meningococcal vaccine as a control. The starting material was peripheral blood, obtained 28 days after the second dose of the MenACWY control vaccine. The chain is encoded by TRBV27 joined to TRBJ2-1, and TRBD2 may be the D gene, going by 5 matching bases. In nucleotide form, the sequence is TGTGCCAGCAGTCCCCCCAGGACTTCCTACAATGAGCAGTTCTTC. Its protein reads: CASSPPRTSYNEQFF.